This entry features one T cell receptor beta chain sequence. This clonotype has only a few counts. The target of this receptor is not known. No base quality values were provided; no much bigger clone lies one nucleotide off. Library generation was performed with 5' RACE. The sample was run on an Illumina HiSeq 2500. The second PCR ran for about 6 to 12 cycles and used a J-beta primer mix along with a sample-barcoded 5' primer. A template-switch 5' adaptor carrying 12 random nucleotides introduced a unique molecular identifier onto each TCR beta cDNA molecule. Each sample yielded at least 2.5 million CDR3-containing paired-end reads. First-strand cDNA synthesis was performed from all RNA using the Mint cDNA synthesis kit, with priming by a TRBC-specific oligonucleotide. After uracil-DNA glycosylase treatment, a first 18-cycle PCR used universal primers M1SS and BC2_uni_R on all cDNA. Per the source publication's procedure: Normalization of each sample was performed by random selection of 1 million high-quality reads, each carrying a distinct molecular identifier. Instead of being binned into consensus sequences, reads with shared molecular identifiers were discarded. MiTCR, set to a Q25 quality threshold and the strictest error-elimination algorithm, was used for CDR3 identification, clonotype clustering and error correction. A nonparametric unseen species model using Euler transformation provided a lower-bound estimate of total TCR beta diversity. Starting from the raw public reads, TCRdb applied fastp trimming at Q25, assembled clones with MiXCR and retained in-frame beta chains. When rows share a CDR3 protein, they turn into one entry using the most common DNA and genes. These V and J calls are TCRdb output, not the study's own analysis. Recorded for this sample are 1.5 million to 2 million distinct CDR3 sequences; 28% of them occurred a single time. The ten largest clones take up 6.5% to 8.5% of the sample.

The donors were some 36 Caucasian individuals from Russia, aged roughly 6 to 100 years, who were systemically healthy. Approximately 10 milliliters of peripheral blood were collected from each donor into EDTA-treated Vacutainer tubes. Ficoll-Paque density-gradient centrifugation was used to isolate PBMCs, with at least 6 million obtained per sample. Trizol reagent was used to extract total RNA from PBMCs, with at least 6 micrograms per sample. For every donor, an aliquot of PBMCs went through flow cytometry to measure the percentages of naive CD45RAhigh/CD27high T cells. V trim: 6 bases; J trim: 6 bases; unmatched bases: 5. From cysteine to phenylalanine, the CDR3 is 15 amino acids long. Left in the record is the CDR3 DNA by itself, 45 bases read in frame from the first base. From a lookup of the germline V gene, CDR1 and CDR2 are MDHEN and SYDVKM. This specimen belongs to a study of blood T cells in healthy people across ages (dated by TCRdb to the mid-2010s). The study in broad terms: In model experiments, template switching captured roughly one uniquely barcoded TCR beta cDNA molecule for every two T cells. Donors of different ages were randomly distributed across sequencing lanes to avoid experimental bias. Two additional independent replicas of 1 million unique cDNA reads from the same blood draw were analyzed for two donors (one aged 18 to 30 and one aged 80 or older). Age-related changes in TCR beta repertoire diversity were measured in the study by deep sequencing normalized with unique cDNA molecular identifiers. Four age groups were formed from the donors: young (average 16 years), middle-aged (approximately 40), aged (approximately 60) and long-lived (less than 85).

Summary of the overall study and its limitations: Because profiling used bulk unsorted PBMCs, naive and antigen-experienced compartments could not be compared conclusively. A strong correlation was found between observed TCR beta diversity and the percentage of naive T cells measured by flow cytometry. The long-lived group showed more naive CD4+ T cells, fewer expanded clones and increased TCR diversity than the aged group, suggesting age selection. Estimates of total diversity from one million sequenced T cells were regarded as lower bounds and underestimates. Observed TCR beta diversity per million T cells fell roughly linearly with age, and a significant reduction was already apparent by age around 44. Donor CMV infection status was unknown, potentially confounding age-related changes in expanded clonotypes.

The TCR originated in a woman under 40 in good health. Sequencing was performed on blood. Recombination linked TRBV28 to TRBJ2-1; 13 central nucleotides agree with TRBD2. The CDR3 is CASSPTSGGCNEQFF. The DNA sequence is given as TGTGCCAGCAGCCCGACTAGCGGGGGGTGCAATGAGCAGTTCTTC.